The TCR beta chain under discussion was sequenced for a study of a mutant IDH1 vaccine in newly diagnosed glioma. The time point denotes: week 35, safety follow-up. The content of each vaccine dose was 300 ug of mutant IDH1 20-mer peptide, and topical imiquimod accompanied it. Findings and caveats of the study: The study observed vaccine-induced immune responses in 90% to 95% of patients.

The V gene lost 2 bases and the J gene lost 5 bases, with 15 bases spanning the gap. This CDR3 contains 15 residues. The germline V gene encodes CDR1 ENHRY and CDR2 SYGVKD. In the case of this clone: Its specificity is unknown.

Produced via immunoSEQ multiplex PCR; TCRdb's table is partial and in-frame only. Of around 54,000 clones in the sample, approximately 87% were seen once. The sample consisted of PBMCs, taken from a glioma patient whose treatment included an IDH1 peptide vaccine. The genes are TRBV10-3 and TRBJ1-2; no reliable D call. The sequence came from a man in his forties with glioma. CDR3 loop: CAISEVAEDNYGYTF. In DNA, the CDR3 is TGTGCCATCAGTGAGGTGGCGGAAGATAATTATGGCTACACCTTC.